The 20 T cell receptor beta chains in this list originate from one sample, sequenced in a study of PD-L1 blockade in urothelial cancer. Produced via immunoSEQ multiplex PCR; TCRdb's table is partial and in-frame only. The repertoire holds just under 45,000 clones, about 80% seen once, with over 13% in the top ten. Described time point: peripheral blood 6 weeks after treatment start. This specimen was PBMCs, taken around atezolizumab (anti-PD-L1) treatment. These receptors were collected from a man aged 55 to 70 with urothelial cancer.

The J gene is TRBJ2-3, the V gene TRBV4-1, with no clear D. Trimming shortened V by 5 bases and J by 2 bases, and 11 bases separated the two germline ends. The CDR3 length is 14 residues. Germline-derived CDR1 and CDR2 are MGHRA and YSYEKL. CDR3: CASSARGATDTQYF. CDR3 DNA: TGCGCCAGCAGCGCTCGAGGAGCCACAGATACGCAGTATTTT.

CDR3 DNA: TGCGCCAGCAGCCTCCGGGACAGGGATTCAAATGAGCAGTTCTTC. Translating gives CASSLRDRDSNEQFF. The J gene is TRBJ2-1, the V gene TRBV5-1; 9 nucleotides match TRBD1. The CDR3 is made up of 15 amino acids. V shed 4 bases, J shed 7 bases, and the junction held 9 bases outside the gene matches. From germline, CDR1 is SGHRS and CDR2 YFSETQ.

The chain links TRBV5-1 to TRBJ1-6; maybe TRBD1 (6 bases). This CDR3 region has 16 residues. The V and J ends lost 0 bases and 2 bases respectively, with 9 bases between them. Germline V gives CDR1 SGHRS, CDR2 YFSETQ. DNA for the CDR3: TGCGCCAGCAGCTTGGACGGGGGGCCCTATAATTCACCCCTCCACTTT. This encodes CASSLDGGPYNSPLHF. Based on the CDR3 plus reference TRBV5-1 and TRBJ1-6, the full variable domain is KAGVTQTPRYLIKTRGQQVTLSCSPISGHRSVSWYQQTPGQGLQFLFEYFSETQRNKGNFPGRFSGRQFSNSRSEMNVSTLELGDSALYLCASSLDGGPYNSPLHFGNGTRLTVT.

V is TRBV9 and J is TRBJ2-1; perhaps TRBD2 as D (6 bases). Between the trimmed V and J ends, which lost 0 bases and 6 bases, there was a span of 22 bases. Germline CDR1 reads SGDLS; CDR2 reads YYNGEE. The CDR3 is 18 amino acids. CDR3 residues: CASSVEGQWEALGNEQFF. As DNA, the CDR3 is TGTGCCAGCAGCGTAGAAGGACAATGGGAGGCCCTTGGCAATGAGCAGTTCTTC.

The chain links TRBV4-2 to TRBJ2-5, with TRBD1 as a possible D gene (6 bases). Germline CDR1 reads LGHNA; CDR2 reads YNFKEQ. Between the trimmed V and J ends, which lost 1 base and 5 bases, there was a span of 11 bases. The CDR3 has 14 residues. The CDR3 loop is CASSQAIQGETQYF. The CDR3 nucleotides read TGTGCCAGCAGCCAAGCTATCCAGGGGGAGACCCAGTACTTC.

The chain employs TRBV6-5 and TRBJ2-5; the D is unclear. Germline assignment: CDR1 MNHEY and CDR2 SVGAGI. This CDR3 is 13 amino acids long. Trimming stripped 5 bases from V and 4 bases from J, with 11 bases between. The CDR3 reads CASSPSPGETQYF. CDR3 DNA sequence: TGTGCCAGCAGTCCCTCTCCCGGAGAGACCCAGTACTTC.

The chain joins TRBV27 to TRBJ2-6, with D possibly matching TRBD1 (5 bases). The V gene's germline CDR1 is MNHEY and CDR2 SMNVEV (reference sequence). The CDR3 length is 15 residues. V lost 3 bases, J lost 4 bases, and 10 bases lay in between. The CDR3 DNA is TGTGCCAGCAGTTTGTGGGGCTCCGGGGCCAACGTCCTGACTTTC. Protein sequence: CASSLWGSGANVLTF.

V is TRBV18 and J is TRBJ2-7, with D possibly TRBD1 on 6 matching bases. V lost 6 bases and J lost 6, with 18 bases in between. Germline V CDR1 and CDR2: KGHSH, LQKENI. The CDR3 has 14 amino acids. This CDR3 is CASSPGARLREQYF. CDR3 bases: TGTGCCAGCTCGCCAGGGGCGAGGCTTCGCGAGCAGTACTTC.

This sequence joins TRBV4-1 and TRBJ1-1; TRBD1 agrees at 7 bases. Trimming took 5 bases from V and 1 from J; bases not matched to a gene: 7. CDR3 length: 15 amino acids. The germline CDR1 and CDR2 sequences are MGHRA and YSYEKL. The DNA of the CDR3 is TGCGCCAGCAGCTTACGACAGGGCGAGAACACTGAAGCTTTCTTT. Translation gives CASSLRQGENTEAFF.

The chain joins TRBV6-6 to TRBJ2-7; D gene ambiguous. Germline V gene data show CDR1 as MNHNY and CDR2 as SVGAGI (reference sequence). The CDR3 spans 13 residues. V lost 6 bases, J lost 4 bases, and 13 bases lay in between. CDR3 nucleotides: TGTGCCAGCAGCTTCAGGTTTGGGTACGAGCAGTACTTC. It codes for CASSFRFGYEQYF.

The rearrangement joins TRBV2 to TRBJ1-3, with 8 bases aligning to TRBD1. The CDR3 is 15 residues long. Per germline, CDR1 SNHLY and CDR2 FYNNEI. With V trimmed by 8 bases and J by 2 bases, 8 bases remained unmatched. The CDR3 nucleotides are TGTGCCAGCCTCCTAGCGGGACAGGCTGGAAACACCATATATTTT. Protein product: CASLLAGQAGNTIYF.

The V and J genes are TRBV28 and TRBJ1-2, with D maybe TRBD1 (5 bases). The CDR3 consists of 14 residues. V lost 6 bases to trimming and J lost 8 bases, with 19 bases between them. Germline CDR1 is MDHEN and CDR2 is SYDVKM. In DNA form, the CDR3 reads TGTGCCAGCAGCAAGGGACTCCACTTGAGAGGCTACACCTTC. Translated: CASSKGLHLRGYTF.

The CDR3 DNA sequence: TGCGCCAGCAGCAGCCGACGGGACAGGGGACAAAAACTGTTTTTT. The encoded protein is CASSSRRDRGQKLFF. V gene TRBV4-1 combines with J gene TRBJ1-4; 10 bases agree with TRBD1. Per the germline V gene, CDR1 is MGHRA and CDR2 is YSYEKL. V was clipped by 5 bases and J by 9 bases; unmatched bases: 9. CDR3 length: 15 amino acids.

The chain combines TRBV30 with TRBJ2-7, with D perhaps matching TRBD2 (6 bases). The ends were cut back, 5 bases at V and 6 bases at J, with 14 bases in the middle. From germline, CDR1 is GTSNPN and CDR2 SVGIG (reference sequence). CDR3 length: 12 amino acids. The CDR3 sequence: CAWGQGSGEQYF. The CDR3 DNA reads TGTGCCTGGGGGCAGGGTAGCGGCGAGCAGTACTTC.

V usage is TRBV20-1 and J usage is TRBJ1-4; no definite D call. From germline, CDR1 is DFQATT and CDR2 SNEGSKA (reference sequence). Trimming removed 8 bases at V and 5 bases at J, with 9 bases between. This CDR3 is 11 amino acids long. The CDR3 DNA reads TGCAGTCAACTCCTAAATGAAAAACTGTTTTTT. Amino acid sequence: CSQLLNEKLFF.

The genes are TRBV7-9 and TRBJ2-3; 9 bases line up with TRBD2. J was trimmed by 4 bases and V by 7 bases; bases with no gene match: 6. The CDR3 consists of 14 residues. Per the germline V gene, CDR1 is SEHNR and CDR2 is FQNEAQ (reference sequence). CDR3 in amino acids: CASIKGLASDTQYF. In DNA form, the CDR3 reads TGTGCCAGCATTAAGGGACTAGCATCAGATACGCAGTATTTT.

The V gene is TRBV18, the J gene TRBJ2-7; 9 bases are a match to TRBD1. The germline gives CDR1 KGHSH, CDR2 LQKENI. The length of the CDR3 is 14 residues. Trimming took 3 bases from V and 6 from J; bases not matched to a gene: 6. The CDR3 nucleotides read TGTGCCAGCTCACCCGGGACAGGGAGTCGCGAGCAGTACTTC. It translates to CASSPGTGSREQYF.

The genes are TRBV6-5 and TRBJ1-6; D perhaps matches TRBD1 (5 bases). V was trimmed by 5 bases and J by 10 bases, leaving 15 bases between them. Germline CDR1 MNHEY, CDR2 SVGAGI. The CDR3 sequence is 14 residues long. The CDR3 DNA reads TGTGCCAGCAGTGCCACAGCAGGGTTGTCACCCCTCCACTTT. It specifies CASSATAGLSPLHF.

The chain has TRBV18 and TRBJ1-4; possible D gene TRBD1, 6 bases. Trimming removed 6 bases at V and 4 bases at J, with 12 bases between. CDR1 KGHSH and CDR2 LQKENI come from the germline V gene. The CDR3 spans 14 residues. CDR3 protein: CASSQDRNNEKLFF. CDR3 bases: TGTGCCAGCTCTCAAGACAGGAATAATGAAAAACTGTTTTTT.

The V and J genes are TRBV2 and TRBJ2-3, with 14 bases fitting TRBD2. Germline V CDR1 and CDR2: SNHLY, FYNNEI. After removal of 5 bases from V and 4 bases from J, the junction contained 11 bases not matched to a gene. The CDR3 totals 18 residues. Here the CDR3 reads CASSRQPPGLAGADTQYF. CDR3 coding DNA: TGTGCCAGCAGTCGACAACCACCGGGACTAGCGGGGGCAGATACGCAGTATTTT.